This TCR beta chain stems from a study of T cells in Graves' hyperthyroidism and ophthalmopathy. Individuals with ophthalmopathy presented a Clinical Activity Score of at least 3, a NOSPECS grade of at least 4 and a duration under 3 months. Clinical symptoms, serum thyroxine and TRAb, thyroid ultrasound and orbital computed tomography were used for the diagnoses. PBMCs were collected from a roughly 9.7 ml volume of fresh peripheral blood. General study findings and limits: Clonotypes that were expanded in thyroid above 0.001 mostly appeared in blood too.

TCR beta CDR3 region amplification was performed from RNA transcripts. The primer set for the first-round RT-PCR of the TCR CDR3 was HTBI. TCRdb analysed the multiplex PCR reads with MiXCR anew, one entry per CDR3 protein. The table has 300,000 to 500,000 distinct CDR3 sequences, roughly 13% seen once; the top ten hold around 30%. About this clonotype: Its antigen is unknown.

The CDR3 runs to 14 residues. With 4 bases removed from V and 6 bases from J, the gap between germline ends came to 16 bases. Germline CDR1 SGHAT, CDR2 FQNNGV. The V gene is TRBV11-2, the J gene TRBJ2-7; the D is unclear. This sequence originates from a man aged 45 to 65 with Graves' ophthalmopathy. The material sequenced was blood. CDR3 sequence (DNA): TGTGCCAGCAGCTCCACGGAAGCCCCGGGCGAGCAGTACTTC. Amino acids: CASSSTEAPGEQYF.